The present entry profiles one TCR beta chain with its context. Its target antigen remains unknown. Base qualities were left out, and no much larger clone turns up one base away. This record comes from a study of blood T cell repertoires in COVID-19 (dated by TCRdb to 2018 to 2021). With respect to the entire study: Samples from collaborators originated in the United States, Italy and Spain and spanned both the acute and convalescent phases of COVID-19. The prospective study material was composed of cDNA or gDNA derived from T cells, B-cell-depleted T cells, or PBMCs. The dataset comprised deeply sampled blood TCRbeta repertoires from subjects exposed to, actively infected with, or recovered from COVID-19. The repertoires were released in a freely available public database intended as a resource for research on the immune response to SARS-CoV-2. The samples were drawn from the first 160 participants of the ongoing ImmuneRACE study and from 1,200 or so subjects provided by 6 global collaborators. Sample metadata almost always included a de-identified subject ID, COVID-19 status, age in years and sex. HLA class I and class II types, where available, came from metadata supplied by the sample provider rather than from assay-based typing. The research as a whole found: The quantity of clinical and demographic metadata differed by source and by participant and was supplied without curation.

Whole blood was collected in K2EDTA tubes by collaborating institutions according to the institutions' own protocols. For TCRbeta analysis, collaborators shipped samples as frozen whole blood, isolated PBMCs, or DNA extracted from either of those sample types. TCRbeta CDR3 regions were amplified from genomic DNA by means of the immunoSEQ Assay, a bias-controlled multiplex PCR. Concerning the study's data processing: The number of nucleated cells in each sample was estimated from the amplification of reference gene primers within the assay. Sequence reads were collapsed and filtered to measure the absolute abundance of every unique TCRbeta CDR3 rearrangement. Productive Simpson clonality was computed per sample as the square root of Simpson's diversity index over productive rearrangements. TCRdb took this table from immuneACCESS and kept in-frame rearrangements with V and J called. Such tables lack part of the clones; where checked against another copy, unresolved V genes explain under half of the gap, and the rest is unexplained. Clone size and V and J calls were adopted from that table, with D and trimming inferred from the DNA. A total of some 220,000 clones appear in this sample, around 80% of them only once. The ten biggest clones cover 5.5% to 8.5% of the sample.

The TCR originated in a woman in her 70s with acute or convalescent COVID-19. Sequencing was carried out using peripheral blood.

CDR3 region: CASVEGRMGREQFF. The DNA sequence is TGTGCCAGCGTGGAAGGGCGGATGGGGAGGGAGCAGTTCTTC. The chain joins TRBV6-5 to TRBJ2-1; TRBD2 could be the D gene, as 6 bases match. The germline V gene supplies CDR1 MNHEY and CDR2 SVGAGI. Taken from cysteine to phenylalanine, the CDR3 has 14 residues. Left in the record is the CDR3 DNA by itself, 42 bases read in frame from the first base. V lost 8 bases and J lost 10 bases; the stretch between them is 21 bases long.